The 21 T cell receptor beta chains given below trace back to one sample, sequenced in a study of T-cell reconstitution after alpha-beta-depleted transplantation in children (dated by TCRdb to 2015 to 2016). In light of the paper, this sample's treatment or condition label describes: allogeneic hematopoietic cell transplantation with graft depleted of TCRalphabeta T cells and CD19 B cells. The library was prepared using PCR. Sequencer: Illumina HiSeq 2500. TCR library preparation used molecular barcoding, with unique molecular identifiers applied to normalize quantification of the TCRbeta repertoire. Through fastp at Q25 and MiXCR, TCRdb rebuilt clones from the public reads, retaining in-frame beta chains. Rows with one shared CDR3 protein collapse into an entry with the most common genes and DNA. Recorded for this sample are about a million distinct CDR3 sequences; 25% to 35% of them occurred a single time. More than 25% of the sample comes from the top ten.

The specimen was PBMCs, mostly from graft donor cells, collected 360 days after TCRalphabeta/CD19-depleted stem cell transplant. These receptors were taken from a boy in the first two years of life who had a stem cell transplant for SCID, so the T cells may come from the graft donor.

This clonotype has just a few counts. The chain carries TRBV12-3 or TRBV12-4 and TRBJ2-5; TRBD2 matches at 8 bases. V gave up 3 bases and J gave up 9 bases; unmatched junction bases: 9. CDR3 length: 14 amino acids. This chain's CDR3 is CASSFGTRLIAQYF. The CDR3 region has the DNA TGTGCCAGCAGTTTCGGGACTAGGCTTATCGCCCAGTACTTC.

The chain combines TRBV12-3 or TRBV12-4 with TRBJ1-1, with a weak D call TRBD1 (5 bases). The V and J ends lost 4 bases and 5 bases respectively, with 14 bases between them. The CDR3 sequence is 14 residues long. The CDR3 region has the DNA TGTGCCAGCAGTTCAGACAGTTTGAGGACTGAAGCTTTCTTT. Amino acid sequence: CASSSDSLRTEAFF.

On this clonotype itself: The junction differs from germline at one of its ends, possibly a read error. The CDR3 reads CASSLGRHGNTIYF. The CDR3 nucleotides read TGTGCCAGCAGTTTAGGCCGACATGGAAACACCATATATTTT. The rearrangement links TRBV13 to TRBJ1-3; unclear D gene. CDR1 and CDR2 from the germline V gene are PRHDT and FYEKMQ (reference sequence). The CDR3 is 14 residues long.

There are a few counts of this clonotype. This chain links TRBV6-1 with TRBJ2-7, with 9 bases fitting TRBD1. The CDR3 has 15 amino acids. Trimming at V came to 3 bases and at J to 3 bases, leaving 6 bases not matched to a gene. The germline gives CDR1 MNHNS, CDR2 SASEGT. The CDR3: CASSDRTGEGYEQYF. The CDR3, as DNA: TGTGCCAGCAGTGACCGGACAGGGGAGGGCTACGAGCAGTACTTC.

The chain combines TRBV12-3 or TRBV12-4 with TRBJ1-5; D is unresolved. The CDR3 contains 13 residues. V lost 6 bases to trimming and J lost 0 bases, with 6 bases between them. The CDR3 here is CASRANSNQPQHF. CDR3 sequence (DNA): TGTGCCAGCAGGGCCAATAGCAATCAGCCCCAGCATTTT.

The J gene is TRBJ1-1, the V gene TRBV6-5, with D unresolved. Germline CDR1 and CDR2: MNHEY and SVGAGI. The CDR3 runs to 14 residues. V was cut by 2 bases and J by 4 bases, with 11 bases left in between. The CDR3 is CASSYGWAGTEAFF. CDR3 nucleotide sequence: TGTGCCAGCAGTTACGGCTGGGCAGGCACTGAAGCTTTCTTT.

This clonotype was detected only a few times. The chain links TRBV5-1 to TRBJ2-1; 14 nucleotides agree with TRBD2. The V gene's germline CDR1 is SGHRS and CDR2 YFSETQ. This CDR3 has 18 amino acids. The V gene end was trimmed by 2 bases and the J gene end by 7 bases; junction bases not matched to a gene: 11. As DNA, the CDR3 is TGCGCCAGCAGCTTCCACGGACTAGCGGGGGGTCGTTGGAATGAGCAGTTCTTC. Residues: CASSFHGLAGGRWNEQFF.

This clonotype was detected a few times. This chain connects TRBV4-3 to TRBJ2-1, with 12 bases aligning to TRBD1. Germline CDR1 is LGHNA and CDR2 is YSLEER. The CDR3 is made up of 16 amino acids. V shed 2 bases, J shed 6 bases, and the junction held 5 bases outside the gene matches. Written as DNA, the CDR3 is TGCGCCAGCAGCCAATACCCGGGACAGGGGGCCAATGAGCAGTTCTTC. Translation: CASSQYPGQGANEQFF.

The chain employs TRBV5-1 and TRBJ2-7; a weak D match, TRBD2 (5 bases). The V end was cut by 0 bases, the J end by 7 bases, with 11 bases between. Per germline, CDR1 SGHRS and CDR2 YFSETQ. This CDR3 has 13 residues. The CDR3 DNA follows: TGCGCCAGCAGCTTGGCGGTTAGGACTGAGCAGTACTTC. Protein: CASSLAVRTEQYF.

The chain employs TRBV27 and TRBJ2-5; 9 positions match TRBD2. This CDR3 has 15 amino acids. In germline, CDR1 is MNHEY, CDR2 SMNVEV (reference sequence). J was trimmed by 4 bases and V by 2 bases; bases with no gene match: 5. The CDR3 loop reads CASSLRAGGPETQYF. DNA of the CDR3: TGTGCCAGCAGTTTACGGGCGGGGGGGCCAGAGACCCAGTACTTC.

The J gene is TRBJ2-7, the V gene TRBV11-2; 8 nucleotides agree with TRBD1. V lost 4 bases to trimming and J lost 3 bases; unmatched junction nucleotides: 8. The CDR3 runs to 15 residues. Germline V CDR1 and CDR2: SGHAT, FQNNGV. As DNA, the CDR3 is TGTGCCAGCAGCTCCCTGACAGGGGAGTTCTACGAGCAGTACTTC. Its translation is CASSSLTGEFYEQYF. Supplemented by reference TRBV11-2 and TRBJ2-7, the full variable domain reads EAGVAQSPRYKIIEKRQSVAFWCNPISGHATLYWYQQILGQGPKLLIQFQNNGVVDDSQLPKDRFSAERLKGVDSTLKIQPAKLEDSAVYLCASSSLTGEFYEQYFGPGTRLTVT.

This clonotype was detected a few times. The chain is built from TRBV3-1 and TRBJ1-3, with D perhaps TRBD1 (5 bases). Germline lookup yields CDR1 LGHDT and CDR2 YNNKEL (reference sequence). This CDR3 has 17 amino acids. V lost 6 bases and J 0 bases, leaving 18 bases between the germline ends. The CDR3 nucleotides are TGTGCCAGCAGTCAACTGGGACGGACCATCTCTGGAAACACCATATATTTT. Its protein is CASSQLGRTISGNTIYF.

In this sample, this clonotype turned up a few times. CDR3 coding DNA: TGTGCCATCAGTGAGTCGGGGGTCCGGAGCAATCAGCCCCAGCATTTT. Amino acids: CAISESGVRSNQPQHF. The chain combines TRBV10-3 with TRBJ1-5, with D maybe TRBD1 (5 bases). Trimming removed 0 bases from V and 1 base from J, with 10 bases in between. Germline assignment: CDR1 ENHRY and CDR2 SYGVKD. The CDR3 is 16 residues long.

This sequence joins TRBV11-3 and TRBJ2-1; 7 bases map to TRBD1. The V and J ends lost 1 base and 7 bases, in that order; junction bases with no gene match: 4. The CDR3 loop spans 14 amino acids. The germline V gene encodes CDR1 SGHNT and CDR2 YENEEA. CDR3 amino acids: CASSLVGQWNEQFF. The CDR3 DNA reads as TGTGCCAGCAGCTTAGTGGGACAGTGGAATGAGCAGTTCTTC.

Ten or more counts support this clonotype. This rearrangement joins TRBV5-1 to TRBJ2-5; D uncertain. Germline CDR1 reads SGHRS; CDR2 reads YFSETQ. The CDR3 runs to 12 residues. The V end lost 3 bases, the J end lost 4 bases, and 7 bases lay between the germline ends. The CDR3 nucleotides read TGCGCCAGCAGCTCGACCCGAGAGACCCAGTACTTC. Amino acids: CASSSTRETQYF.

The rearrangement joins TRBV15 to TRBJ2-2; D not certain. The CDR3 has 13 amino acids. Between the trimmed V and J ends, which lost 0 bases and 6 bases, there was a span of 5 bases. CDR1 LNHNV and CDR2 YYDKDF come from the germline V gene (reference sequence). The DNA for the CDR3 is TGTGCCACCAGCAGAGAGGCAGCCGGGGAGCTGTTTTTT. Translation gives CATSREAAGELFF.

This chain joins TRBV5-1 and TRBJ1-2, with D perhaps TRBD1 (6 bases). Trimming left V 4 bases short and J 7 bases short, with 14 bases between. CDR1 and CDR2 from the germline V gene are SGHRS and YFSETQ. The CDR3 totals 13 residues. The CDR3 DNA follows: TGCGCCAGCAGCCCAAGGGGGGCGGTTGGCTACACCTTC. It translates to CASSPRGAVGYTF.

The gene calls are TRBV5-1 and TRBJ2-5; TRBD1 is a possible D gene (6 bases). Germline V CDR1 and CDR2: SGHRS, YFSETQ. The CDR3 consists of 16 residues. Deletions cut 7 bases from V and 0 bases from J, with 19 bases between. CDR3 loop: CASRAGALRDQETQYF. The CDR3 region has the DNA TGCGCCAGCCGGGCAGGGGCCCTCAGGGACCAAGAGACCCAGTACTTC.

This chain uses TRBV20-1 with TRBJ2-1; TRBD1 matches at 8 bases. The V segment lost 5 bases and the J segment 6 bases; nucleotides outside the gene matches: 9. This CDR3 spans 14 amino acids. Germline V CDR1 and CDR2: DFQATT, SNEGSKA (reference sequence). The CDR3 spells CSAPRDRSPNEQFF. The CDR3 DNA reads TGCAGTGCTCCCCGGGACAGGAGTCCCAATGAGCAGTTCTTC.

This clonotype has a handful of counts. As DNA, the CDR3 is TGTGCCAGCAGAACCACAGGGAAGGGTTCACCCCTCCACTTT. Protein sequence: CASRTTGKGSPLHF. The rearrangement links TRBV12-3 or TRBV12-4 to TRBJ1-6, with D perhaps matching TRBD1 (6 bases). This CDR3 is 14 amino acids long. Trimming took off 6 bases at V and 9 bases at J, with 15 bases between the two ends.

The table lists this clonotype with a few counts. The V gene is TRBV5-1, the J gene TRBJ2-5; 7 bases are shared with TRBD1. The V gene end was trimmed by 4 bases and the J gene end by 1 base; junction bases not matched to a gene: 7. Per the germline V gene, CDR1 is SGHRS and CDR2 is YFSETQ. The CDR3 has 15 residues. The CDR3 nucleotides are TGCGCCAGCAGCCTCGTAAAGGGGGCCCAAGAGACCCAGTACTTC. Residues: CASSLVKGAQETQYF.